This T cell receptor (beta chain) was observed in a study of T cell changes during pregnancy in multiple sclerosis. CDR1 SGHVS and CDR2 FNYEAQ come from the germline V gene. Trimming shortened V by 0 bases and J by 7 bases, and 16 bases separated the two germline ends. The CDR3 has 16 residues. TCRdb keeps only in-frame clones here, not all; method: immunoSEQ multiplex PCR. The sample contains around 68,000 clones, 91% of which appear only once. The sequences come from peripheral blood, collected in the third trimester of pregnancy. The TCR was taken from a female donor in good health, enrolled as a control in a pregnancy study. The chain combines TRBV7-6 with TRBJ2-1, with a weak D call TRBD1 (6 bases). DNA for the CDR3: TGTGCCAGCAGCTTAGCGCCTGGGGGCGCGGTGAATGAGCAGTTCTTC. Its protein product is CASSLAPGGAVNEQFF.